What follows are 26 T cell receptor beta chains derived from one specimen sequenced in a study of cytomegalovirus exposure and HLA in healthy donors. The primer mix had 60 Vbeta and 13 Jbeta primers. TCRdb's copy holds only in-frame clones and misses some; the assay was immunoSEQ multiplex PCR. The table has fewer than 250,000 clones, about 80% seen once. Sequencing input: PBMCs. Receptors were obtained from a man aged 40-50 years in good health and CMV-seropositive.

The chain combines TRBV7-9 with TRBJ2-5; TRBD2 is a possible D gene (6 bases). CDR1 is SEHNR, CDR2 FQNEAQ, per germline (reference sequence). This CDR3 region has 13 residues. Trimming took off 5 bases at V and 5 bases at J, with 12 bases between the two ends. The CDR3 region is CASSRGVGETQYF. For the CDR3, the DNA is TGTGCCAGCAGCCGCGGGGTCGGGGAGACCCAGTACTTC.

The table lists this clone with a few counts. The CDR3 region is CASSLEEGTAFF. For the CDR3, the DNA is TGTGCCAGCAGCTTGGAGGAGGGTACAGCTTTCTTT. The chain is built from TRBV5-6 and TRBJ1-1, with no clear D. V was clipped by 0 bases and J by 10 bases, with 10 bases between them. Germline V lookup: CDR1 SGHDT, CDR2 YYEEEE. The CDR3 has 12 amino acids. The whole variable domain, filled in from reference TRBV5-6 and TRBJ1-1, reads DAGVTQSPTHLIKTRGQQVTLRCSPKSGHDTVSWYQQALGQGPQFIFQYYEEEERQRGNFPDRFSGHQFPNYSSELNVNALLLGDSALYLCASSLEEGTAFFGQGTRLTVV.

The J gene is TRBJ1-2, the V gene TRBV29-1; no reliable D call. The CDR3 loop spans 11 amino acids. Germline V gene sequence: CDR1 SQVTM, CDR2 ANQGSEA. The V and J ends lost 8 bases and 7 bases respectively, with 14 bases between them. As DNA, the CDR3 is TGCAGCCTAAAACTTGGAGGTGGCTACACCTTC. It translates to CSLKLGGGYTF.

The CDR3 reads CASSPGLATSTDTQYF. The CDR3 nucleotides are TGTGCCAGCAGCCCGGGACTAGCGACTAGCACAGATACGCAGTATTTT. This rearrangement joins TRBV7-9 to TRBJ2-3, with 10 bases lining up with TRBD2. J was trimmed by 0 bases and V by 5 bases; bases with no gene match: 5. The germline gives CDR1 SEHNR, CDR2 FQNEAQ (reference sequence). This CDR3 has 16 residues.

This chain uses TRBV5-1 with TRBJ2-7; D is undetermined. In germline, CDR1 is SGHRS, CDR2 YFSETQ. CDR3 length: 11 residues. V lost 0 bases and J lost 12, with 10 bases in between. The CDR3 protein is CASSLGAQRYF. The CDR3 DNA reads TGCGCCAGCAGCTTGGGGGCCCAAAGGTACTTC.

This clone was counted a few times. As DNA, the CDR3 is TGTGCCAGCAGCGTCACAGCGAACACTGAAGCTTTCTTT. It yields the protein CASSVTANTEAFF. This rearrangement joins TRBV5-6 to TRBJ1-1; D is uncertain. Germline assignment: CDR1 SGHDT and CDR2 YYEEEE. The CDR3 runs to 13 residues. V lost 4 bases, J lost 1 base, and 8 bases lay in between.

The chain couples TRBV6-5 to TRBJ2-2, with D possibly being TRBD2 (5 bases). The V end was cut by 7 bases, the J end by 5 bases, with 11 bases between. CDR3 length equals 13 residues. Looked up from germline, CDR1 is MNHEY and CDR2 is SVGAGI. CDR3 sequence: CASTQRRTGELFF. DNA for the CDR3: TGTGCCAGCACCCAGCGGCGGACCGGGGAGCTGTTTTTT.

The CDR3 is CASSPGGWKDTQYF. Here the CDR3 DNA reads TGTGCCAGCAGCCCAGGGGGCTGGAAAGATACGCAGTATTTT. The chain employs TRBV7-9 and TRBJ2-3; TRBD1 agrees at 8 bases. The CDR3 has 14 residues. CDR1 and CDR2 (germline): SEHNR, FQNEAQ (reference sequence). The J segment lost 5 bases and the V segment lost 5 bases, leaving 6 bases of the junction unmatched.

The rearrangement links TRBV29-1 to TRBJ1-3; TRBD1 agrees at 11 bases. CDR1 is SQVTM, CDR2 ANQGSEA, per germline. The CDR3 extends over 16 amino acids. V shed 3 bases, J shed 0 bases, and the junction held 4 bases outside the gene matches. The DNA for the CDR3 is TGCAGCGTTGACTCCGGGACAGGGGGCTCTGGAAACACCATATATTTT. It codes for CSVDSGTGGSGNTIYF.

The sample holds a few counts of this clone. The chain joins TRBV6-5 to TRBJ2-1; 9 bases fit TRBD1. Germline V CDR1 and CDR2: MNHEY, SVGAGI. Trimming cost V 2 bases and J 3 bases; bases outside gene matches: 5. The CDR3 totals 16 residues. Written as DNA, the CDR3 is TGTGCCAGCAGTTACGGACAGGGGCTTAACTACAATGAGCAGTTCTTC. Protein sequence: CASSYGQGLNYNEQFF.

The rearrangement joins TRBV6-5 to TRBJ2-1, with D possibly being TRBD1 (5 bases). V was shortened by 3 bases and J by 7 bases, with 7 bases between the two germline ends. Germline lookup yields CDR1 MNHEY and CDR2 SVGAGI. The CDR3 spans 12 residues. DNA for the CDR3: TGTGCCAGCAGTTATCAGGGTAATGAGCAGTTCTTC. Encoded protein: CASSYQGNEQFF.

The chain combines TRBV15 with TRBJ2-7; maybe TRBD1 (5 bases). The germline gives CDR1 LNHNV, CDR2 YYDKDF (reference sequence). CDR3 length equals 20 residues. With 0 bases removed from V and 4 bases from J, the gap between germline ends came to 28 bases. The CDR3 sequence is CATSRDITRIGFRVMYEQYV. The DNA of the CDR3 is TGTGCCACCAGCAGAGATATAACGAGGATAGGATTCAGGGTAATGTACGAGCAGTACGTC.

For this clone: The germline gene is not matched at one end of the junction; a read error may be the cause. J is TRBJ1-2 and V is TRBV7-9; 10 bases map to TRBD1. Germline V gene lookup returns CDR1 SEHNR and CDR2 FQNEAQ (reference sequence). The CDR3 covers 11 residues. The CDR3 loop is CASSMGTGVLF. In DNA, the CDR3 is TGTGCCAGCAGCATGGGGACAGGGGTCCTCTTC.

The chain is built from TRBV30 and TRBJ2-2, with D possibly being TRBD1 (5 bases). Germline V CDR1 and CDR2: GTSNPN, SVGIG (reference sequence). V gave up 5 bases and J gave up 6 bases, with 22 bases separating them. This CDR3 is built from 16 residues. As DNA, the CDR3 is TGTGCCTGGGATCAGCTTGACAGCTCCCTGGCCGGGGAGCTGTTTTTT. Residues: CAWDQLDSSLAGELFF.

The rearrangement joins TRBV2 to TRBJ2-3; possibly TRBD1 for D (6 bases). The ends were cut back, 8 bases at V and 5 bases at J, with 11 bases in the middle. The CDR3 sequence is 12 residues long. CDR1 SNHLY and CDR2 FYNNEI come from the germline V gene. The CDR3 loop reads CASGLGQDTQYF. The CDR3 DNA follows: TGTGCCAGCGGTTTGGGACAAGATACGCAGTATTTT.

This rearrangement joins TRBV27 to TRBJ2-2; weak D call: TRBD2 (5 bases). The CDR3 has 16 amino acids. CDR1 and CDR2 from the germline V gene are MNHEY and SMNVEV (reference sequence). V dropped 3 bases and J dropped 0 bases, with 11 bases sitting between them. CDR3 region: CASSFLSAANTGELFF. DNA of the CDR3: TGTGCCAGCAGTTTCCTTAGCGCCGCGAACACCGGGGAGCTGTTTTTT.

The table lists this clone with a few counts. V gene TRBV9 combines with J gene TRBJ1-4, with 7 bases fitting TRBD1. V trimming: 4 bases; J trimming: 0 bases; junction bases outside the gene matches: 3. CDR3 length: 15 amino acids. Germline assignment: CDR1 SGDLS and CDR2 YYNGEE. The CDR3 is CASSSQGATNEKLFF. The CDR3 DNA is TGTGCCAGCAGCTCGCAGGGGGCAACTAATGAAAAACTGTTTTTT. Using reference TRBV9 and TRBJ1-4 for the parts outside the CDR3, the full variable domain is DSGVTQTPKHLITATGQRVTLRCSPRSGDLSVYWYQQSLDQGLQFLIQYYNGEERAKGNILERFSAQQFPDLHSELNLSSLELGDSALYFCASSSQGATNEKLFFGSGTQLSVL.

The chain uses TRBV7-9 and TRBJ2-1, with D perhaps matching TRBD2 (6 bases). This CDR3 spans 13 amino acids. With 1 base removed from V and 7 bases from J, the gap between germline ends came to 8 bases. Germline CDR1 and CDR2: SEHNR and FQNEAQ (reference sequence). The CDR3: CASSLDGGNEQFF. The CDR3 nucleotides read TGTGCCAGCAGCTTAGATGGGGGGAATGAGCAGTTCTTC.

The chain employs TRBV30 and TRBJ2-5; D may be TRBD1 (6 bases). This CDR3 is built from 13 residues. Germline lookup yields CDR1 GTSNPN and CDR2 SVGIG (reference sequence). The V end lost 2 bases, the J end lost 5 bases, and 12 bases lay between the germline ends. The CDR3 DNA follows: TGTGCCTGGAGTAGGGGGAGCGCGGAGACCCAGTACTTC. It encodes CAWSRGSAETQYF.

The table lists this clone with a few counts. CDR3 protein: CARTSGTSTYEQYF. The CDR3 coding sequence is TGCGCCAGGACTTCCGGGACATCAACCTACGAGCAGTACTTC. This chain connects TRBV23-1 to TRBJ2-7; maybe TRBD1 (6 bases). TRBV23-1 is an open reading frame whose function is uncertain. The CDR3 is 14 residues long. With 9 bases removed from V and 2 bases from J, the gap between germline ends came to 17 bases.

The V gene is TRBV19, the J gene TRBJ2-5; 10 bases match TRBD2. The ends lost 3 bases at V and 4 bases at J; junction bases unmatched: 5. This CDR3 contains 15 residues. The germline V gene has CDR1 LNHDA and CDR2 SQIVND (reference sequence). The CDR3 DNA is TGTGCCAGTAGTATGTCGCTAGCGGGAGTAGAGACCCAGTACTTC. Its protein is CASSMSLAGVETQYF.

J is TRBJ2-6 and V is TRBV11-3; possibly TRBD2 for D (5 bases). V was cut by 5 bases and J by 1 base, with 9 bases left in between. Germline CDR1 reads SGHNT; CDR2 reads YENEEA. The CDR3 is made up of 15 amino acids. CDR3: CASSRPGSGANVLTF. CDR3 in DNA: TGTGCCAGCAGCCGCCCGGGGTCTGGGGCCAACGTCCTGACTTTC.

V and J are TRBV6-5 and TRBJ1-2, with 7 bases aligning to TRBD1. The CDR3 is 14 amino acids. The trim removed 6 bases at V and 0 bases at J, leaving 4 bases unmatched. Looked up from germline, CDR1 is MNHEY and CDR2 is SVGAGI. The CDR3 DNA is TGTGCCAGCAGGCGGGACAGAGCTAACTATGGCTACACCTTC. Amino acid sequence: CASRRDRANYGYTF.

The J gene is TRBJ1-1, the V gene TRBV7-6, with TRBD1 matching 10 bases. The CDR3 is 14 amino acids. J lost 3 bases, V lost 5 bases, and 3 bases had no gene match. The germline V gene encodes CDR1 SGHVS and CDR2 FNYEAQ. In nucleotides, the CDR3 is TGTGCCAGCAGCGGGGGACAGGGGTACACTGAAGCTTTCTTT. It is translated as CASSGGQGYTEAFF. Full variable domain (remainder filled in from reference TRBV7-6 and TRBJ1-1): GAGVSQSPRYKVTKRGQDVALRCDPISGHVSLYWYRQALGQGPEFLTYFNYEAQQDKSGLPNDRFSAERPEGSISTLTIQRTEQRDSAMYRCASSGGQGYTEAFFGQGTRLTVV.

The CDR3 nucleotides read TGTGCCAGCAGCTTTCGACTAGCGGGAAAGGGATACGAGCAGTACTTC. It is translated as CASSFRLAGKGYEQYF. The V gene is TRBV5-6, the J gene TRBJ2-5; the match to TRBD2 covers 11 bases. The end of the DNA is better explained by TRBJ2-7, so the J call may be wrong. In germline, CDR1 is SGHDT, CDR2 YYEEEE. The CDR3 consists of 16 residues.

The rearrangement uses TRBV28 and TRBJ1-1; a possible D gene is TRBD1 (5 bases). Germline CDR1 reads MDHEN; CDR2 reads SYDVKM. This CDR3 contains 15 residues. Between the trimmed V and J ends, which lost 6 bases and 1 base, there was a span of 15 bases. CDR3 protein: CASRRLGGGNTEAFF. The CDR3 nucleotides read TGTGCCAGCAGGCGGCTGGGGGGTGGGAACACTGAAGCTTTCTTT.